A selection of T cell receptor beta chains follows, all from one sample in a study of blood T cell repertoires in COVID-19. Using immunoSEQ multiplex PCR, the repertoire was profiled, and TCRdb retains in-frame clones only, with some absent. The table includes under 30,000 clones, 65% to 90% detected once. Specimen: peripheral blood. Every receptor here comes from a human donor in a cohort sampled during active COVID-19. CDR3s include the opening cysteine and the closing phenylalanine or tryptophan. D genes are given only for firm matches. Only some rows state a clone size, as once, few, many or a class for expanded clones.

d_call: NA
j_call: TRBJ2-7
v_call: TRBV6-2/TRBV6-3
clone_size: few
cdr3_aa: CASSYMRALSEQYF
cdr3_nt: TGTGCCAGCAGTTACATGAGAGCCTTGAGCGAGCAGTACTTC

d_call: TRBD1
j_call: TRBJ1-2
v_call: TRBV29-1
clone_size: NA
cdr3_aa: CSVTGTESGYTF
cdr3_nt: TGCAGCGTGACCGGGACAGAGAGCGGCTACACCTTC

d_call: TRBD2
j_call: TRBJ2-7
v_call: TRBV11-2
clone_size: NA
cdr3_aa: CASSLEGGLPYEQYF
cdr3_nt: TGTGCCAGCAGCTTAGAGGGGGGACTACCCTACGAGCAGTACTTC

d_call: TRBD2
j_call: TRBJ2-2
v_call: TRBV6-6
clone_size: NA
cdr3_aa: CASAKRGRADIGELFF
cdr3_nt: TGTGCCAGCGCTAAACGTGGGAGGGCCGATATCGGGGAGCTGTTTTTT

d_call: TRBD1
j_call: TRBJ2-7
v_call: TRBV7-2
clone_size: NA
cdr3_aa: CASSQGGTGFYEQYF
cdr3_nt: TGTGCCAGCAGCCAAGGGGGGACAGGGTTCTACGAGCAGTACTTC

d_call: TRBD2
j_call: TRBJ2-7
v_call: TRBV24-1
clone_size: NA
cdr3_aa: CATSDTSGGSYEQYF
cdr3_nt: TGTGCCACCAGTGATACTAGCGGGGGATCCTACGAGCAGTACTTC

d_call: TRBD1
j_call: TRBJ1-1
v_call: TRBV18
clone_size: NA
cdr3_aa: CASSPGTGGRDTEAFF
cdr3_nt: TGTGCCAGCTCACCAGGGACAGGGGGTCGGGACACTGAAGCTTTCTTT

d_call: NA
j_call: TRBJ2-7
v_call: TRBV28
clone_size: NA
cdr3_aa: CASSLSSTYEQYF
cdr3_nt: TGTGCCAGCAGTTTATCCTCTACCTACGAGCAGTACTTC

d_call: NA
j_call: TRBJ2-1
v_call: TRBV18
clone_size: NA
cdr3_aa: CASSPTDNEQFF
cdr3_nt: TGTGCCAGCTCACCGACAGACAATGAGCAGTTCTTC

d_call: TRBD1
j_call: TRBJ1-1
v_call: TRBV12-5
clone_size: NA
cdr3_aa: CASGWGTGNTEAFF
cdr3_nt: TGTGCTAGTGGTTGGGGGACAGGGAACACTGAAGCTTTCTTT

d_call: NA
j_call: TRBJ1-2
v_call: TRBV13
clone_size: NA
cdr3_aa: CASSSDKGSSPYGYTF
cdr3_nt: TGTGCCAGCAGCTCCGACAAAGGCTCATCCCCCTATGGCTACACCTTC

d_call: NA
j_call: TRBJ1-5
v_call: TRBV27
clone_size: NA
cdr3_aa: CASSPRGTGNQPQHF
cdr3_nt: TGTGCCAGCAGTCCAAGGGGTACAGGGAATCAGCCCCAGCATTTT

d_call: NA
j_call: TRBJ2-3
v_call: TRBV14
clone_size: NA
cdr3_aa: CASSLGGTDTQYF
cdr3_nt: TGTGCCAGCAGCCTCGGGGGCACAGATACGCAGTATTTT

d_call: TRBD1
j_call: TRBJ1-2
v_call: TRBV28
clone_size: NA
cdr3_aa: CASSLNQGGGYTF
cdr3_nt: TGTGCCAGCAGTTTAAACCAGGGGGGAGGCTACACCTTC

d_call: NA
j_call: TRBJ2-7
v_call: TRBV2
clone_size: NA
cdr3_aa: CASGGGQADEQYF
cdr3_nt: TGTGCCAGCGGGGGGGGACAGGCGGACGAGCAGTACTTC

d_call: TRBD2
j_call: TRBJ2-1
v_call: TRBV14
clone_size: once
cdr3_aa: CASSPHLAEASLYNEQFF
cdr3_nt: TGTGCCAGCAGCCCCCATCTAGCGGAGGCTTCCCTCTACAATGAGCAGTTCTTC

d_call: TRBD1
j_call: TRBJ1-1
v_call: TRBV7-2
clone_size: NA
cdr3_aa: CASSLDTGVVAFF
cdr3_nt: TGTGCCAGCAGCTTAGACACAGGGGTAGTGGCTTTCTTT

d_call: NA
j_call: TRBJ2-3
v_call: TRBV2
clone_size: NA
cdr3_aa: CASARVPSSTDTQYF
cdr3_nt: TGTGCCAGCGCGCGGGTCCCCTCTAGCACAGATACGCAGTATTTT

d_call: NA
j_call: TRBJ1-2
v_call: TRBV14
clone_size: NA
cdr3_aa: CASSQDRVPTSEDGYTF
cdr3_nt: TGTGCCAGCAGCCAAGATCGGGTTCCAACGTCAGAAGATGGCTACACCTTC

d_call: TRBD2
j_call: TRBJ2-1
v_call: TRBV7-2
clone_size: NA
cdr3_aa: CASSPGLADYNEQFF
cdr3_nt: TGTGCCAGCAGCCCAGGACTAGCAGACTACAATGAGCAGTTCTTC

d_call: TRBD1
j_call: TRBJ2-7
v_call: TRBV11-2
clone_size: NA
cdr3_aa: CASSGPGTGSYEQYF
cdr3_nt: TGTGCCAGCAGCGGCCCCGGGACAGGGTCCTACGAGCAGTACTTC

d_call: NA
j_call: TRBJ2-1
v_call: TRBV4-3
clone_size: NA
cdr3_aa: CASSQEYADRHINEQFF
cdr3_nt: TGCGCCAGCAGCCAAGAATACGCGGACAGACATATCAATGAGCAGTTCTTC

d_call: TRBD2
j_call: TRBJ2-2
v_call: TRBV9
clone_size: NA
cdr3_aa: CASSPKREGNGELFF
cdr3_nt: TGTGCCAGCAGCCCTAAGCGGGAGGGAAACGGGGAGCTGTTTTTT

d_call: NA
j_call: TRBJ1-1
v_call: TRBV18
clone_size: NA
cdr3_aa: CASSPGPLRDTEAFF
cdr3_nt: TGTGCCAGCTCACCAGGGCCCCTCAGGGACACTGAAGCTTTCTTT

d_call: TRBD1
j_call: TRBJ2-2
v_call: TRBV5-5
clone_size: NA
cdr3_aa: CASSAGQGWGGELFF
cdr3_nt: TGTGCCAGCAGCGCCGGACAGGGCTGGGGCGGGGAGCTGTTTTTT

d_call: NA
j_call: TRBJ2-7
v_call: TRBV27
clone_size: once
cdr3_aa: CASSGTATSYEQYF
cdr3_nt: TGTGCCAGCAGTGGTACCGCTACCTCCTACGAGCAGTACTTC

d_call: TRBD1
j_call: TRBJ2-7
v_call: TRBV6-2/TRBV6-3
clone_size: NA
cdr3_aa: CASSFRQGNYEQYF
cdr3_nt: TGTGCCAGCAGTTTCCGACAGGGCAACTACGAGCAGTACTTC

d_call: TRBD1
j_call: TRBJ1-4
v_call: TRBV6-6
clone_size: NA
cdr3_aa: CASGDRGNEKLFF
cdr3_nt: TGTGCCAGCGGGGACAGGGGAAATGAAAAACTGTTTTTT

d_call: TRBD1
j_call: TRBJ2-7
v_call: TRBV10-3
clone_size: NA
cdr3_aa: CAISEYGTGAEQYF
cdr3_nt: TGTGCCATCAGTGAGTATGGGACAGGGGCCGAGCAGTACTTC

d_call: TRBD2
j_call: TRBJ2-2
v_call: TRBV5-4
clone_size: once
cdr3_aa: CASSLGLATNTGELFF
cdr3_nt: TGTGCCAGCAGCTTGGGACTAGCGACGAACACCGGGGAGCTGTTTTTT

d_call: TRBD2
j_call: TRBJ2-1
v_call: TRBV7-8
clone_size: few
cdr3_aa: CASRPESGASYNEQFF
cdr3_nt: TGTGCCAGCAGACCCGAAAGCGGGGCATCCTACAATGAGCAGTTCTTC

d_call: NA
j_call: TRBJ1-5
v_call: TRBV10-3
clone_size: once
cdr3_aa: CAISEVSTDQPQHF
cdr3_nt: TGTGCCATCAGTGAGGTGTCTACCGATCAGCCCCAGCATTTT

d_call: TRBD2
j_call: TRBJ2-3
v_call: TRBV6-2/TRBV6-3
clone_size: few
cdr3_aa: CASSILANTDTQYF
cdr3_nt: TGTGCCAGCAGTATACTAGCGAACACAGATACGCAGTATTTT

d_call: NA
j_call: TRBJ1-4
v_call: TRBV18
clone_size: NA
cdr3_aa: CASSGRAGEKLFF
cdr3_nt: TGTGCCAGCTCTGGCAGGGCAGGTGAAAAACTGTTTTTT

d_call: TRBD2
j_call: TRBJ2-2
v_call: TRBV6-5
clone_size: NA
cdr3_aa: CAHGTSGGRTGELFF
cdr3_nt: TGTGCCCACGGGACTAGCGGGGGCCGTACCGGGGAGCTGTTTTTT

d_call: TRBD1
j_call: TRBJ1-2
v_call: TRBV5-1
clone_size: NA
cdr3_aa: CARRTERQGCNYGYTF
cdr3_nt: TGCGCCAGACGAACCGAAAGACAGGGGTGTAACTATGGCTACACCTTC

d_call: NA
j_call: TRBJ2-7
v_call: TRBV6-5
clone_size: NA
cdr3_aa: CASSPARGGTYEQYF
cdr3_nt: TGTGCCAGCAGTCCCGCTAGGGGGGGGACCTACGAGCAGTACTTC

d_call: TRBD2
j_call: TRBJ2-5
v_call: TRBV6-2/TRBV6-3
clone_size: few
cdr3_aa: CASSSFPGLADLYQETQYF
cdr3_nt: TGTGCCAGCAGTTCCTTTCCGGGACTAGCGGATTTGTACCAAGAGACCCAGTACTTC

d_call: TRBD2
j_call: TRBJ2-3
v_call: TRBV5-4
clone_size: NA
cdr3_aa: CASSSGLAGGPTDTQYF
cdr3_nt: TGTGCCAGCAGCTCCGGACTAGCGGGGGGGCCCACAGATACGCAGTATTTT

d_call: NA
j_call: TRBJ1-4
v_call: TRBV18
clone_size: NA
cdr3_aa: CASSLNPMRTNEKLFF
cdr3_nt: TGTGCCAGCTCCCTGAACCCGATGAGGACTAATGAAAAACTGTTTTTT

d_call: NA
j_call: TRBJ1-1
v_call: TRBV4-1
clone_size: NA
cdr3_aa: CASSQDMAGGGEAFF
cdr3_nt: TGCGCCAGCAGCCAAGATATGGCGGGGGGCGGGGAAGCTTTCTTT

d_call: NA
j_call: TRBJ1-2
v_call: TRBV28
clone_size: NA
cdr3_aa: CASSLARREDGYTF
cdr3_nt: TGTGCCAGCAGTTTAGCCCGCAGGGAGGATGGCTACACCTTC

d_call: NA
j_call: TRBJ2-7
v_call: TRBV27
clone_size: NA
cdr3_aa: CASSFRGSYEQYF
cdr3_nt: TGTGCCAGCAGTTTTAGAGGGTCCTACGAGCAGTACTTC

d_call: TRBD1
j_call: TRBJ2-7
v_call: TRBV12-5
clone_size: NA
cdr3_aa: CASGSFTGVGSYEQYF
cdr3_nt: TGTGCTAGTGGTTCCTTCACAGGGGTGGGATCCTACGAGCAGTACTTC

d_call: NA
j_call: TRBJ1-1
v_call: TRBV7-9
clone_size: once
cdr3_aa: CASSLQENTEAFF
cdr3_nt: TGTGCCAGCAGCCTTCAGGAGAACACTGAAGCTTTCTTT

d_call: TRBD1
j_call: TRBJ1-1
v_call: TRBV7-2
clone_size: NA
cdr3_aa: CASSLEGAGTYEAFF
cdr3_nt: TGTGCCAGCAGCTTAGAGGGGGCGGGTACATATGAAGCTTTCTTT

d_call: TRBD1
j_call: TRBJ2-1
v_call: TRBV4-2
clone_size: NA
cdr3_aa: CASSQEQQGHNEQFF
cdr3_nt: TGTGCCAGCAGCCAAGAACAACAGGGGCACAATGAGCAGTTCTTC